This T cell receptor beta chain is from a study of OX40 agonist ivuxolimab in advanced cancers. Study-wide findings and caveats: Circulating CD4+ and CD8+ T cells showed clonal expansion by week 6 at 0.1 to 3.0 mg/kg.

Regarding this clone: As yet, its antigen is unknown.

Profiled with immunoSEQ multiplex PCR; TCRdb holds only in-frame clones, not every one. The table has approximately 32,000 clones, approximately 89% seen once. The V gene lost 6 bases and the J gene lost 0 bases, with 9 bases spanning the gap. The CDR3 sequence is 15 residues long. The germline CDR1 and CDR2 sequences are KGHSH and LQKENI. This chain connects TRBV18 to TRBJ2-6; D is perhaps TRBD2 (6 bases). This sequence originates from an adult with an advanced solid tumor such as melanoma, head and neck, liver or kidney cancer. The sequences come from CD4+ or CD8+ T cells sorted from blood, collected in a trial of the OX40 agonist ivuxolimab. As DNA, the CDR3 is TGTGCCAGCTCCACCGGGAGCTCTGGGGCCAACGTCCTGACTTTC. This gives the protein CASSTGSSGANVLTF.